This is a list of T cell receptor beta chains from one sample in a study of cytomegalovirus exposure and HLA in healthy donors. Assay used: immunoSEQ multiplex PCR; TCRdb lists only in-frame clones, some missing. The table includes under 200,000 clones, roughly 85% detected once. Specimen: PBMCs. The receptors shown here come from a woman aged 40 to 50 in good health and CMV-seronegative. The CDR3 runs from the conserved cysteine through the conserved F or W. A D gene is named only where the DNA matches it firmly. Expanded clones are given a class, and other clones once, few, many or no size at all.

size	V	D	J	DNA	CDR3
.	TRBV9	.	TRBJ2-1	TGTGCCAGCAGGGGGGGAGATGAGCAGTTCTTC	CASRGGDEQFF
.	TRBV12-5	.	TRBJ2-7	TGTGCTAGTGGTTTGGTAATAGGCAGGGACTCCTACGAGCAGTACTTC	CASGLVIGRDSYEQYF
.	TRBV6-1	TRBD2	TRBJ2-3	TGTGCCATTGAACTAGCGGGGGGAGGCACAGATACGCAGTATTTT	CAIELAGGGTDTQYF
.	TRBV11-2	.	TRBJ2-7	TGTGCCAGCACCAGGGCCTACGAGCAGTACTTC	CASTRAYEQYF
.	TRBV2	TRBD2	TRBJ2-5	TGTGCCAGCACTGAGCGGGGGCAGATCGAGACCCAGTACTTC	CASTERGQIETQYF
.	TRBV9	TRBD1	TRBJ1-1	TGTGCCAGCAGCATCCGACAGGGTCTCGACACTGAAGCTTTCTTT	CASSIRQGLDTEAFF
.	TRBV12-5	.	TRBJ2-3	TGTGCTAGTGCCTTGAGGAGGGGGACAGCCCTTACCACAGATACGCAGTATTTT	CASALRRGTALTTDTQYF
.	TRBV7-2	TRBD1	TRBJ1-2	TGTGCCAGCAGCAAAGGGGACAGGGGCTATGGCTACACCTTC	CASSKGDRGYGYTF
.	TRBV11-1	.	TRBJ1-3	TGTGCCAGCAGCCACAGAACCGGAACCCGATACTCTGGAAACACCATATATTTT	CASSHRTGTRYSGNTIYF
.	TRBV7-2	TRBD2	TRBJ2-1	TGTGCCAGCAGCTTAAGGGCGGGGGGTCGGTACAATGAGCAGTTCTTC	CASSLRAGGRYNEQFF
.	TRBV6-6	.	TRBJ1-1	TGTGCCAGCAGACTCCGGGGGGCGGTCACTGAAGCTTTCTTT	CASRLRGAVTEAFF
once	TRBV9	.	TRBJ1-6	TGTGCCAGCAGCGTAGAACCCGAGGTCAGACCCTATAATTCACCCCTCCACTTT	CASSVEPEVRPYNSPLHF
.	TRBV27	.	TRBJ1-4	TGTGCCAGCAGTTTCGGAGGGAATGAAAAACTGTTTTTT	CASSFGGNEKLFF
once	TRBV2	TRBD1	TRBJ1-2	TGTGCCAGCAGTCGACAGGGGGCGTCGGTCTATGGCTACACCTTC	CASSRQGASVYGYTF
few	TRBV27	TRBD1	TRBJ2-7	TGTGCCAGCAGGGACCGGGACAGGGGGCTTCGGCAGTACTTC	CASRDRDRGLRQYF
.	TRBV5-1	.	TRBJ1-1	TGCGCCAGCAGCTTACATTTACGACAGGACCGGACTCCTGAAGCTTTCTTT	CASSLHLRQDRTPEAFF
.	TRBV5-4	.	TRBJ1-1	TGTGCCAGCAGCCGGGACACCTCTGAAGCTTTCTTT	CASSRDTSEAFF
.	TRBV9	.	TRBJ1-2	TGTGCCAGCAGCGGACAGGCCCAAGCTAACTATGGCTACACCTTC	CASSGQAQANYGYTF
.	TRBV4-2	TRBD2	TRBJ2-7	TGTGCCAGCAGCCAAGAGCAGCGGACTAGAGCGCTGGGAGAGCAGTACTTC	CASSQEQRTRALGEQYF
few	TRBV5-6	.	TRBJ1-1	TGTGCCAGCAGCTCCGACTTCACCGCTTCTGAAGCTTTCTTT	CASSSDFTASEAFF
.	TRBV4-1	.	TRBJ1-2	TGCGCCAGCAGCCAAGATATTAGCGGCGCCCAATATGGCTACACCTTC	CASSQDISGAQYGYTF
.	TRBV5-6	TRBD1	TRBJ1-4	TGTGCCAGCAGCCCTATGACAGGGACTGAAAAACTGTTTTTT	CASSPMTGTEKLFF
.	TRBV5-1	.	TRBJ1-1	TGCGCCAGCAGCTTGGATCGAAGGACAGCACTCGGTAACACTGAAGCTTTCTTT	CASSLDRRTALGNTEAFF
.	TRBV6-1	.	TRBJ1-3	TGTGCCAGCAGTCAGGGGAGCTCTGGAAACACCATATATTTT	CASSQGSSGNTIYF
.	TRBV28	.	TRBJ2-7	.	CASRPSVAGAHEQYF
few	TRBV5-1	.	TRBJ1-1	TGCGCCAGCAGCTTGGCCCCGCAGGGGATGTTTTTCTTT	CASSLAPQGMFFF
.	TRBV6-1	TRBD1	TRBJ1-6	TGTGCCAGCAGTGCCCTCGGTCAGGGGGCGAGTTCACCCCTCCACTTT	CASSALGQGASSPLHF
.	TRBV30	.	TRBJ2-5	TGTGCCTGGAGAGGAAGGTCCCGACAGAGGGAGACCCAGTACTTC	CAWRGRSRQRETQYF
.	TRBV11-2	.	TRBJ1-2	TGTGCCAGCAGCTCGGACACCTATGGCTACACCTTC	CASSSDTYGYTF
.	TRBV6-5	.	TRBJ1-1	TGTGCCAGCAGTTATGACCCTACTAACATGAACACTGAAGCTTTCTTT	CASSYDPTNMNTEAFF
.	TRBV5-1	TRBD1	TRBJ2-2	TGCGCCAGCAGCTTGGTACAGGGGGACACCGGGGAGCTGTTTTTT	CASSLVQGDTGELFF
.	TRBV28	.	TRBJ1-5	TGTGCCAGCGGCCACAGAACCCGCGCTAGCAATCAGCCCCAGCATTTT	CASGHRTRASNQPQHF
.	TRBV6-4	.	TRBJ2-2	TGTGCCAGTCAACAGGGAACGAACACCGGGGAGCTGTTTTTT	CASQQGTNTGELFF